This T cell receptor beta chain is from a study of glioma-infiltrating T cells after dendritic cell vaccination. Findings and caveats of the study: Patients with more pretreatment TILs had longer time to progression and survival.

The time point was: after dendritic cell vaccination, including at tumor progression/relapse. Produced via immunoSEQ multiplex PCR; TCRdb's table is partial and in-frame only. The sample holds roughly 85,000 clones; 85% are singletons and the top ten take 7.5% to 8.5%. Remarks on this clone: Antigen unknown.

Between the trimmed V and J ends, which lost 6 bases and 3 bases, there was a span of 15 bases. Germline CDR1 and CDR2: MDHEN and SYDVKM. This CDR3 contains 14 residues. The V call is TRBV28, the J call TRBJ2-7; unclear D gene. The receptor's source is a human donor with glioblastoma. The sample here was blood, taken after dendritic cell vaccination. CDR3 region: CASRSGPGGYEQYF. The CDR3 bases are TGTGCCAGCAGGAGTGGCCCCGGCGGCTACGAGCAGTACTTC.